Described below is a single T cell receptor beta chain sequence and its context. Its antigen is as yet unknown. Indicated time point: pre-sensitization, week 0. Treatment indicated: therapeutic diphenylcyclopropenone sensitization with weekly scalp DPC. Total RNA was extracted from unfractionated whole blood. The entry originates in a study of human T cells and chemical hapten exposure. Overall study: Upper back patch tests used 0.01% DPC, scored after 6 days. Findings of the study overall: Unchanged with DPC sensitization were TCRs above 1 in 1000 frequency.

Individual cDNA molecules had unique molecular identifiers attached to them by the library. TCRdb called the RACE reads again in MiXCR, with one record for every CDR3 protein. This sample has nearly 110,000 distinct CDR3 sequences, with roughly an eighth found just once. Germline V gene lookup returns CDR1 MDHEN and CDR2 SYDVKM. The J segment lost 0 bases and the V segment lost 8 bases, leaving 8 bases of the junction unmatched. The CDR3 is 15 amino acids. The receptor was derived from a woman aged 50 to 65 with alopecia areata. Some clones in this sample may be carry-over from other donors' samples. The genes are TRBV28 and TRBJ1-1; 8 nucleotides align to TRBD1. The specimen was whole blood, collected in connection with sensitization to the hapten diphenylcyclopropenone (DPC). CDR3 in DNA: TGTGCCAGCGGCCAACCGGACAGGGTGAACACTGAAGCTTTCTTT. This translates into CASGQPDRVNTEAFF.